The T cell receptor (beta chain) under discussion was sequenced for a study of blood T cell repertoires in COVID-19. Original processing methods: Researchers report that nucleated cell counts were estimated from reference gene primer amplification. The data were produced by immunoSEQ multiplex PCR, yet TCRdb's version contains in-frame clones alone and is incomplete. From that table come the V and J calls and clone size; the DNA was used to work out D and trimming. The table records 200,000 to 250,000 clones, under 85% of them present only once. CDR1 and CDR2 (germline): LGHDT, YNNKEL (reference sequence). J was trimmed by 4 bases and V by 4 bases; bases with no gene match: 7. CDR3 length equals 16 residues. Seattle researchers signed up patients amid active infection and tracked them longitudinally.

Sequencing was performed on peripheral blood. This sequence was found in a woman over 75 with COVID-19, enrolled during active disease. The V gene is TRBV3-1 (or the pseudogene TRBV3-2), the J gene TRBJ2-3, with 11 positions matching TRBD2. CDR3 protein: CASSRIAGGVADTQYF. DNA for the CDR3: TGTGCCAGCAGCCGAATAGCGGGGGGGGTCGCAGATACGCAGTATTTT.